What follows describes a single TCR beta chain. Its target is unknown. Sequencing used immunoSEQ multiplex PCR; TCRdb keeps in-frame clones, though not all of them. Here the sample spans over 100,000 clones, 85% to 95% being singletons. This record comes from a study of OX40 agonist ivuxolimab in advanced cancers. In the study overall: As their treatment, patients were administered ivuxolimab, an agonistic anti-OX40 (CD134) antibody. Patients in the trial were receiving intravenous ivuxolimab every 2 weeks, at doses of 0.01 to 10 mg/kg.

Trimming removed 1 base from V and 9 bases from J, with 16 bases in between. The CDR3 is 15 residues long. The germline gives CDR1 SGHNT, CDR2 YENEEA. Regarding the study as a whole: Low levels of normalized T-cell clonal expansion also appeared in some nonresponders.

The starting material was CD4+ or CD8+ T cells sorted from blood, obtained in a trial of the OX40 agonist ivuxolimab. The sequence derives from an adult with an advanced solid tumor such as melanoma, head and neck, liver or kidney cancer. This chain uses TRBV11-3 with TRBJ2-1; D not certain. CDR3 residues: CASSLGGSSTSEQFF. In DNA form, the CDR3 reads TGTGCCAGCAGCTTAGGAGGCAGTTCTACAAGTGAGCAGTTCTTC.